The clone carrying this T cell receptor (beta chain) was detected many times. The antigen remains undetermined. This specimen comes from a study of T-cell reconstitution after alpha-beta-depleted transplantation in children. Study outcomes and limitations: The origin of high day-60 TCRbeta diversity in some patients lay in surviving recipient T cells and thymic progenitors.

TCRbeta library preparation incorporated unique molecular identifiers. Via MiXCR, TCRdb re-called the PCR reads, giving one row per CDR3 protein. The sample shows about 200,000 distinct CDR3 sequences, approximately 6% of them seen only once. The source of this sequence is a girl under two years old with combined immunodeficiency, due to receive a stem cell transplant. The source was PBMCs, collected before TCRalphabeta/CD19-depleted stem cell transplant.

As DNA, the CDR3 is TGCGCCAGCAGCCAAGATCGGGCTCGACTAGCGGGAGGTTCCGTCAATGAGCAGTTCTTC. Its protein product is CASSQDRARLAGGSVNEQFF. The chain recombines TRBV4-1 with TRBJ2-1; the match to TRBD2 covers 13 bases. J was trimmed by 6 bases and V by 0 bases; bases with no gene match: 14. This CDR3 comprises 20 residues. Germline CDR1 reads MGHRA; CDR2 reads YSYEKL.